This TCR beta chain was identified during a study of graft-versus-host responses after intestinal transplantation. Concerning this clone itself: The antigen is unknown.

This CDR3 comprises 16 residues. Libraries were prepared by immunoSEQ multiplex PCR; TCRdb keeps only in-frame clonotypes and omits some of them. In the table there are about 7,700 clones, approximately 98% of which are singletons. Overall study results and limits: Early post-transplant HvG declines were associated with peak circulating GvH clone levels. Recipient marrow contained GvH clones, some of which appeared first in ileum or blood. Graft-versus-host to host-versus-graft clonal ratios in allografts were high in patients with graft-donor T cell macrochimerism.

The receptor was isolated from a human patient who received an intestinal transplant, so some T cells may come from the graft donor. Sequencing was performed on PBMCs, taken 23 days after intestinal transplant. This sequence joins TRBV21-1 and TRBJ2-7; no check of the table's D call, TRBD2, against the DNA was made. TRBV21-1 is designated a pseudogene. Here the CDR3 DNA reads TGTGCCAGCAGCAAAGCGAGGACTAGCGGGCCCTACGAGCAGTACTTC. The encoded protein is CASSKARTSGPYEQYF.